This T cell receptor beta chain was documented in a study of PD-1 blockade in classical Hodgkin lymphoma. This clone has more than one count but fewer than ten. What it recognizes is unknown. The time point was: cycle 4 day 1 (C4D1), after about 6 weeks of nivolumab. Autologous stem cell transplantation was followed by relapse in every patient, and brentuximab vedotin exposure varied. Study-level findings and limits: A significant rise in TCR diversity by C4D1 was seen for CD4+ but not CD8+ cells.

The germline CDR1 and CDR2 sequences are MNHNS and SASEGT. Trimming pared 2 bases from V and 1 base from J, leaving 0 bases between. The CDR3 is 11 residues long. Some clones are missing from TCRdb's copy, which holds only in-frame ones; the method was immunoSEQ multiplex PCR. The data show some 58,000 clones, roughly nine tenths seen once. Here the sequenced sample was peripheral blood mononuclear cells (PBMCs), taken before the fourth cycle of nivolumab. The genes are TRBV6-1 and TRBJ2-7; D uncertain. The source of this sequence is a human donor with classical Hodgkin lymphoma. The CDR3 nucleotides read TGTGCCAGCAGTGAATCCTACGAGCAGTACTTC. The encoded protein is CASSESYEQYF.